A single sample is the source of the 28 T cell receptor beta chains below, sequenced in a study of blood T cell repertoires in COVID-19. Clones were read by immunoSEQ multiplex PCR, and TCRdb kept only the in-frame ones, dropping some. The sample has a few hundred thousand clones; around nine tenths are singletons. The sequencing input was peripheral blood. These TCRs come from a man aged 35-49 years who had recovered from COVID-19.

This clone turned up a few times. The V call is TRBV30, the J call TRBJ2-5; no firm D call. In germline, CDR1 is GTSNPN, CDR2 SVGIG (reference sequence). The CDR3 spans 14 residues. The V end lost 5 bases, the J end lost 4 bases, and 17 bases lay between the germline ends. The CDR3 sequence: CAWRHGASRETQYF. DNA of the CDR3: TGTGCCTGGCGGCACGGAGCGAGCCGAGAGACCCAGTACTTC. The variable domain in full, with the rest retrieved from reference TRBV30 and TRBJ2-5, is SQTIHQWPATLVQPVGSPLSLECTVEGTSNPNLYWYRQAAGRGLQLLFYSVGIGQISSEVPQNLSASRPQDRQFILSSKKLLLSDSGFYLCAWRHGASRETQYFGPGTRLLVL.

The genes are TRBV18 and TRBJ2-5, with D perhaps matching TRBD1 (6 bases). There are 14 residues in the CDR3. V lost 3 bases and J lost 5, with 13 bases in between. Germline V gene sequence: CDR1 KGHSH, CDR2 LQKENI. CDR3 DNA sequence: TGTGCCAGCTCACCCTACAGGGAAGGGGAGACCCAGTACTTC. It yields the protein CASSPYREGETQYF. The complete variable domain, with remaining parts taken from reference TRBV18 and TRBJ2-5, reads NAGVMQNPRHLVRRRGQEARLRCSPMKGHSHVYWYRQLPEEGLKFMVYLQKENIIDESGMPKERFSAEFPKEGPSILRIQQVVRGDSAAYFCASSPYREGETQYFGPGTRLLVL.

Comment on this clone: The junction does not match germline at one end; this may be a read error. The rearrangement joins TRBV3-1 (or the pseudogene TRBV3-2) to TRBJ2-7; 12 nucleotides match TRBD1. Germline assignment: CDR1 LGHDT and CDR2 YNNKEL (reference sequence). The CDR3 is 16 residues long. The CDR3 sequence is CASTQSPGTGGAEQYF. In DNA, the CDR3 is TGTGCCAGCACCCAAAGCCCCGGGACAGGGGGCGCCGAGCAGTACTTC.

The chain is built from TRBV27 and TRBJ2-3; D unresolved. The CDR3 covers 12 residues. The germline V gene encodes CDR1 MNHEY and CDR2 SMNVEV (reference sequence). V gave up 2 bases and J gave up 7 bases, with 7 bases separating them. This CDR3 is CASSLPPNTQYF. The CDR3 region has the DNA TGTGCCAGCAGTTTACCCCCAAATACGCAGTATTTT.

This rearrangement joins TRBV19 to TRBJ1-2; the D gene is possibly TRBD1 (6 bases). The CDR3 runs to 12 residues. Trimming removed 10 bases from V and 4 bases from J, with 13 bases in between. Germline V gene data show CDR1 as LNHDA and CDR2 as SQIVND (reference sequence). CDR3 nucleotide sequence: TGTGCCACCTTACAGGGCCTCTATGGCTACACCTTC. Residues: CATLQGLYGYTF. Full variable domain (missing parts from reference TRBV19 and TRBJ1-2): DGGITQSPKYLFRKEGQNVTLSCEQNLNHDAMYWYRQDPGQGLRLIYYSQIVNDFQKGDIAEGYSVSREKKESFPLTVTSAQKNPTAFYLCATLQGLYGYTFGSGTRLTVV.

The chain has TRBV27 and TRBJ1-2, with a possible D match to TRBD1 (5 bases). V dropped 0 bases and J dropped 2 bases, with 19 bases sitting between them. The CDR3 consists of 18 residues. Germline V gives CDR1 MNHEY, CDR2 SMNVEV (reference sequence). As DNA, the CDR3 is TGTGCCAGCAGTTTATCCGGGGGGGACCCGGAAATAAACTATGGCTACACCTTC. It codes for CASSLSGGDPEINYGYTF.

V gene TRBV9 combines with J gene TRBJ2-1, with 11 bases lining up with TRBD1. V lost 5 bases and J lost 4; bases outside the gene matches: 2. Germline CDR1 SGDLS, CDR2 YYNGEE. The CDR3 runs 14 residues. The CDR3 DNA sequence: TGTGCCAGCAGGGGACAGGGGGATTACAATGAGCAGTTCTTC. Amino acid sequence: CASRGQGDYNEQFF.

The chain combines TRBV7-4 with TRBJ1-4; 8 bases map to TRBD1. V lost 1 base, J lost 5 bases, and 6 bases stayed unmatched. The V gene's germline CDR1 is SGHVT and CDR2 SQSDAQ. The CDR3 sequence is 16 residues long. CDR3 DNA sequence: TGTGCCAGCAGCTTAGGGGATCGGGACAGGAATGAAAAACTGTTTTTT. Its translation is CASSLGDRDRNEKLFF.

The chain uses TRBV7-9 and TRBJ1-3, with D possibly TRBD1 on 6 matching bases. The V and J ends lost 6 bases and 0 bases respectively, with 12 bases between them. The CDR3 runs 15 residues. Germline V gene sequence: CDR1 SEHNR, CDR2 FQNEAQ (reference sequence). CDR3 nucleotides: TGTGCCAGCAGTCCGGGACACGACTCTGGAAACACCATATATTTT. It is translated as CASSPGHDSGNTIYF.

The V call is TRBV30, the J call TRBJ1-1, with D maybe TRBD1 (6 bases). Trimming took 8 bases from V and 11 from J, leaving 30 bases between them. This CDR3 is 15 amino acids long. The germline CDR1 and CDR2 sequences are GTSNPN and SVGIG (reference sequence). CDR3 DNA sequence: TGTGCCAGGGGACCGCGGGGGGCCCCGGCGGTGGAGGCTTTCTTT. This translates into CARGPRGAPAVEAFF. The variable domain in full, with the rest retrieved from reference TRBV30 and TRBJ1-1, is SQTIHQWPATLVQPVGSPLSLECTVEGTSNPNLYWYRQAAGRGLQLLFYSVGIGQISSEVPQNLSASRPQDRQFILSSKKLLLSDSGFYLCARGPRGAPAVEAFFGQGTRLTVV.

The rearrangement uses TRBV4-3 and TRBJ2-7; the match to TRBD2 covers 9 bases. Germline assignment: CDR1 LGHNA and CDR2 YSLEER. V shed 1 base and J 2 bases; nucleotides not matched to a gene: 3. This CDR3 spans 15 amino acids. The chain's CDR3 is CASSQVAGDAYEQYF. The CDR3 DNA follows: TGCGCCAGCAGCCAAGTAGCGGGAGATGCCTACGAGCAGTACTTC.

The chain has TRBV19 and TRBJ1-6; tentatively, D is TRBD1 (5 bases). The CDR3 runs to 15 residues. In germline, CDR1 is LNHDA, CDR2 SQIVND (reference sequence). V was trimmed by 3 bases and J by 7 bases, leaving 13 bases between them. CDR3 bases: TGTGCCAGTAGTATGGGTCAGGGCGGCAATTCACCCCTCCACTTT. Translated: CASSMGQGGNSPLHF.

The chain is built from TRBV15 and TRBJ1-4, with TRBD1 as a possible D gene (6 bases). V gave up 2 bases and J gave up 6 bases, with 13 bases separating them. Germline values: CDR1 LNHNV, CDR2 YYDKDF (reference sequence). CDR3 length: 15 residues. In DNA, the CDR3 is TGTGCCACCAGCAGACACGGGACACGGGATGAAAAACTGTTTTTT. Translated, it gives CATSRHGTRDEKLFF.

There are many counts of this clone. V and J are TRBV7-9 and TRBJ2-1; D is undetermined. V lost 4 bases to trimming and J lost 0 bases, with 4 bases between them. This CDR3 comprises 13 residues. Germline CDR1 and CDR2: SEHNR and FQNEAQ (reference sequence). The CDR3 bases are TGTGCCAGCAGCTCCCACTCCTACAATGAGCAGTTCTTC. Protein product: CASSSHSYNEQFF.

The rearrangement uses TRBV5-1 and TRBJ2-2; D may be TRBD2 (7 bases). CDR3 length equals 15 residues. Trimming pared 4 bases from V and 3 bases from J, leaving 13 bases between. The germline V gene has CDR1 SGHRS and CDR2 YFSETQ. The CDR3 reads CASSKGGLDTGELFF. CDR3 nucleotide sequence: TGCGCCAGCAGCAAGGGGGGGTTGGACACCGGGGAGCTGTTTTTT.

V and J are TRBV16 and TRBJ2-2; no clear D gene. The germline gives CDR1 KGHSY, CDR2 FQNENV. CDR3 size: 16 residues. The germline V and J ends were trimmed by 2 bases and 0 bases, with 10 bases remaining between them. CDR3: CASSQRRRSNTGELFF. CDR3 DNA: TGTGCCAGCAGCCAACGGAGACGGTCGAACACCGGGGAGCTGTTTTTT. The whole variable domain, filled in from reference TRBV16 and TRBJ2-2, reads GEEVAQTPKHLVRGEGQKAKLYCAPIKGHSYVFWYQQVLKNEFKFLISFQNENVFDETGMPKERFSAKCLPNSPCSLEIQATKLEDSAVYFCASSQRRRSNTGELFFGEGSRLTVL.

J is TRBJ2-1 and V is TRBV4-3, with TRBD2 matching 7 bases. The CDR3 covers 17 residues. The V segment lost 0 bases and the J segment 4 bases; nucleotides outside the gene matches: 9. Germline V gene data show CDR1 as LGHNA and CDR2 as YSLEER. Written as DNA, the CDR3 is TGCGCCAGCAGCCAAGATCCGCCGGGAGGAGGGTACAATGAGCAGTTCTTC. It yields the protein CASSQDPPGGGYNEQFF.

The V and J genes are TRBV9 and TRBJ2-2, with D perhaps matching TRBD1 (6 bases). Germline V lookup: CDR1 SGDLS, CDR2 YYNGEE. Trimming pared 4 bases from V and 8 bases from J, leaving 24 bases between. This CDR3 has 17 amino acids. This CDR3 reads CASSPHLGASTGGELFF. CDR3 DNA: TGTGCCAGCAGCCCCCACCTGGGAGCCTCAACAGGGGGGGAGCTGTTTTTT.

The genes are TRBV5-1 and TRBJ2-1; TRBD2 matches 10 bases. The germline gives CDR1 SGHRS, CDR2 YFSETQ. The trim removed 3 bases at V and 1 base at J, leaving 4 bases unmatched. The CDR3 has 16 amino acids. Here the CDR3 DNA reads TGCGCCAGCAGCTCTTGGACTAGCGGATCCTACAATGAGCAGTTCTTC. Translating it yields CASSSWTSGSYNEQFF.

The chain couples TRBV11-2 to TRBJ1-1; 8 bases are shared with TRBD1. The CDR3 is made up of 15 amino acids. Trimming removed 1 base from V and 5 bases from J; junction bases left unmatched: 6. Germline V lookup: CDR1 SGHAT, CDR2 FQNNGV. CDR3 sequence (DNA): TGTGCCAGCAGCTTAGGCGCAGGGGGCCTGACTGAAGCTTTCTTT. It codes for CASSLGAGGLTEAFF. The variable domain in full, completed from reference TRBV11-2 and TRBJ1-1, reads EAGVAQSPRYKIIEKRQSVAFWCNPISGHATLYWYQQILGQGPKLLIQFQNNGVVDDSQLPKDRFSAERLKGVDSTLKIQPAKLEDSAVYLCASSLGAGGLTEAFFGQGTRLTVV.

The V call is TRBV7-2, the J call TRBJ1-2; D unresolved. Germline V CDR1 and CDR2: SGHTA, FQGNSA. Between the trimmed V and J ends, which lost 2 bases and 11 bases, there was a span of 21 bases. The CDR3 spans 15 residues. CDR3 region: CASSLTSAGTWVYTF. The CDR3 DNA is TGTGCCAGCAGCTTAACCTCGGCAGGTACCTGGGTGTACACCTTC.

The chain carries TRBV5-1 and TRBJ1-2; 9 nucleotides match TRBD1. Germline-derived CDR1 and CDR2 are SGHRS and YFSETQ. V lost 0 bases, J lost 4 bases, and 1 base stayed unmatched. The CDR3 is made up of 14 amino acids. The DNA for the CDR3 is TGCGCCAGCAGCTTGGGGGACAGGGTCTATGGCTACACCTTC. Its translation is CASSLGDRVYGYTF.

V gene TRBV5-6 combines with J gene TRBJ2-1; TRBD2 agrees at 11 bases. The CDR3 covers 15 residues. CDR1 is SGHDT and CDR2 is YYEEEE in the germline V gene. Trimming at V came to 3 bases and at J to 5 bases, leaving 4 bases not matched to a gene. CDR3 bases: TGTGCCAGCAGCTGGGGGACTAGCGGAAACAATGAGCAGTTCTTC. Amino acids: CASSWGTSGNNEQFF. Filled out from reference TRBV5-6 and TRBJ2-1, the complete variable domain reads DAGVTQSPTHLIKTRGQQVTLRCSPKSGHDTVSWYQQALGQGPQFIFQYYEEEERQRGNFPDRFSGHQFPNYSSELNVNALLLGDSALYLCASSWGTSGNNEQFFGPGTRLTVL.

The V call is TRBV7-2, the J call TRBJ1-5; D not certain. Germline assignment: CDR1 SGHTA and CDR2 FQGNSA. V was pared by 1 base and J by 0 bases, with 13 bases between. The CDR3 loop spans 17 amino acids. The CDR3 sequence: CASSLVSAAGSNQPQHF. DNA of the CDR3: TGTGCCAGCAGCTTAGTCAGTGCGGCGGGTAGCAATCAGCCCCAGCATTTT. Supplemented by reference TRBV7-2 and TRBJ1-5, the full variable domain reads GAGVSQSPSNKVTEKGKDVELRCDPISGHTALYWYRQSLGQGLEFLIYFQGNSAPDKSGLPSDRFSAERTGGSVSTLTIQRTQQEDSAVYLCASSLVSAAGSNQPQHFGDGTRLSIL.

The chain carries TRBV19 and TRBJ1-5, with no clear D. The CDR3 loop spans 13 amino acids. The germline CDR1 and CDR2 sequences are LNHDA and SQIVND (reference sequence). V dropped 0 bases and J dropped 11 bases, with 11 bases sitting between them. The CDR3 sequence: CASSIEDGAAQHF. CDR3 sequence (DNA): TGTGCCAGTAGTATAGAGGATGGAGCGGCCCAGCATTTT.

This clone is a singleton in its sample. Written as DNA, the CDR3 is TGTGCCAGCAGTGAAGCGGGAGGGTTGGGCGGCTACACCTTC. It encodes CASSEAGGLGGYTF. The chain recombines TRBV6-1 with TRBJ1-2; no reliable D call. Germline CDR1 MNHNS, CDR2 SASEGT. V lost 0 bases to trimming and J lost 8 bases, with 13 bases between them. CDR3 length: 14 residues.

This chain links TRBV7-9 with TRBJ2-5; 7 nucleotides line up with TRBD1. CDR1 is SEHNR and CDR2 is FQNEAQ in the germline V gene (reference sequence). Trimming removed 4 bases from V and 0 bases from J; junction bases left unmatched: 2. CDR3 length: 14 amino acids. CDR3 nucleotide sequence: TGTGCCAGCAGCTCGGGACAGTACCAAGAGACCCAGTACTTC. The encoded protein is CASSSGQYQETQYF.

The rearrangement joins TRBV29-1 to TRBJ2-1; maybe TRBD2 (5 bases). Trimming stripped 3 bases from V and 1 base from J, with 10 bases between. CDR3 length: 14 residues. The germline V gene has CDR1 SQVTM and CDR2 ANQGSEA. The CDR3 protein is CSVEMGASYNEQFF. The CDR3 coding sequence is TGCAGCGTTGAGATGGGAGCATCCTACAATGAGCAGTTCTTC.